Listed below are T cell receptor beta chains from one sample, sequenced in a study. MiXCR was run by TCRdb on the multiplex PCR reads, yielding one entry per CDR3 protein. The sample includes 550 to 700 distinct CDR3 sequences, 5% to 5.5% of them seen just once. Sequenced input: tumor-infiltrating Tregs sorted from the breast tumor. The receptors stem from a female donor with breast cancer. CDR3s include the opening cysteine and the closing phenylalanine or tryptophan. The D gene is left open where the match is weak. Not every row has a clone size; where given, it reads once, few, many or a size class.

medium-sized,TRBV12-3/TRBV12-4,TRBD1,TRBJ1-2,TGTGCCAGCAGTCCCGGGGACAGGGGTGTAAACTATGGCTACACCTTC,CASSPGDRGVNYGYTF
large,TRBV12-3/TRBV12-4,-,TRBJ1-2,TGTGCCAGCAGTGACAGTCACTATGGCTACACCTTC,CASSDSHYGYTF
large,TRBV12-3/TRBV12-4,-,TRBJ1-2,TGTGCCAGCAGTTTCCTCGCGGACTATGGCTACACCTTC,CASSFLADYGYTF
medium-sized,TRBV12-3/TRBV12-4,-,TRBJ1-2,TGTGCCAGCAGTCTGATCAGGGGAGATGGCTACACCTTC,CASSLIRGDGYTF
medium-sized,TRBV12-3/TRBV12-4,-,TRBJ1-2,TGTGCCAGCAGTTTTAGGGACACAAGCTACACCTTC,CASSFRDTSYTF
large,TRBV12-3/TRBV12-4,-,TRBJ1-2,TGTGCCAGCAGTCCGGCGGGGAGCAGTGGCTACACCTTC,CASSPAGSSGYTF
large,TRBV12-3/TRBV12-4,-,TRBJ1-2,TGTGCCAGCAGTTGGTCTGGAGTTGACTATGGCTACACCTTC,CASSWSGVDYGYTF
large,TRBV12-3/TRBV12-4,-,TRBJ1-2,TGTGCCAGCAGCCCGGGAGGACGTGGCTACACCTTC,CASSPGGRGYTF
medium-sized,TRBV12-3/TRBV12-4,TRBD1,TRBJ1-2,TGTGCCAGCAGTGACAGGGGAAGGCTCTATGGCTACACCTTC,CASSDRGRLYGYTF
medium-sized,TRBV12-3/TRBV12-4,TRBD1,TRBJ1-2,TGTGCCAGCCACAGGGGCGCGGGCTATGGCTACACCTTC,CASHRGAGYGYTF
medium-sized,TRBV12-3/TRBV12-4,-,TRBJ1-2,TGTGCCAGCAGTTCTCCTACGGGACGCTCCTACACCTTC,CASSSPTGRSYTF
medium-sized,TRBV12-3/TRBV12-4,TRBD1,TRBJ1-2,TGTGCCAGCAGTACTACGACAGGGGTATATGGCTACACCTTC,CASSTTTGVYGYTF
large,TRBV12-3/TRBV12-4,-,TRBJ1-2,TGTGCCAGCAGTCCGGTGGCCGGGTTCGACTATGGCTACACCTTC,CASSPVAGFDYGYTF
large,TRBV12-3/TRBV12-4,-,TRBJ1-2,TGTGCCAGCATCCCTTCCCGCGACAGACCGAATTATGGCTACACCTTC,CASIPSRDRPNYGYTF
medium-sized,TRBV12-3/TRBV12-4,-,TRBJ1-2,TGTGCCAGCAGTTTGTTGGCCCACTATGGCTACACCTTC,CASSLLAHYGYTF
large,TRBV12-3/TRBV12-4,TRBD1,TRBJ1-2,TGTGCCAGCAGTCCAGACAGGGAGAAGCAGGGCTACACCTTC,CASSPDREKQGYTF
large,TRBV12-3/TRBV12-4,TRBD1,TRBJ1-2,TGTGCCAGCAGTGCAAGACAGGGGAGGGGATCTAGCTATGGCTACACCTTC,CASSARQGRGSSYGYTF
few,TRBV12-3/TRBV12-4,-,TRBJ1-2,TGTGCCAGCAGCGTCGACAGGCGCGCCAACTATGGCTACACCTTC,CASSVDRRANYGYTF
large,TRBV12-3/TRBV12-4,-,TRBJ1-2,TGTGCCAGCAGTTTACAGGGGTCAAGAGGTGGCTACACCTTC,CASSLQGSRGGYTF
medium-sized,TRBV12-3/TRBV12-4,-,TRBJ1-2,TGTGCCAGCAGTTTAAGGGCCGCTAACTATGGCTACACCTTC,CASSLRAANYGYTF
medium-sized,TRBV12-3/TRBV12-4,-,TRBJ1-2,TGTGCCAGCAGTTTATACGACGGCACCTATGGCTACACCTTC,CASSLYDGTYGYTF
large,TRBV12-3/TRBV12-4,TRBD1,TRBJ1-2,TGTGCCAGCAGTCCGAGGACAGGGGCCTATGGCTACACCTTC,CASSPRTGAYGYTF
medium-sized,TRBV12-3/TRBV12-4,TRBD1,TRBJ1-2,TGTGCCAGCAGTTTCGTAGACAGGGGCATTGGCTACACCTTC,CASSFVDRGIGYTF
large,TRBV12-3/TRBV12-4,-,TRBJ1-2,TGTGCCAGCAGAAGCCCCGGGTTATACTATGGCTACACCTTC,CASRSPGLYYGYTF
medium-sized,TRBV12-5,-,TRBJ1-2,TGTGCTAGTGTAGGAATGGCTATCTATGGCTACACCTTC,CASVGMAIYGYTF
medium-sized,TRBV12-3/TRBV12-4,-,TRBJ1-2,TGTGCCAGCAGTTTAGCGGGCCAAAAGCCAGGGGCTGGCTACACCTTC,CASSLAGQKPGAGYTF
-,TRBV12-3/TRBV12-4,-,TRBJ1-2,TGTGCCAGCAGTTTAGATCTGGCGAGCGTCTACACCTTC,CASSLDLASVYTF
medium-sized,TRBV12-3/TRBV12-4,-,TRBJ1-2,TGTGCCAGCAGTTTGTCCGGCAGGGAAAACTATGGCTACACCTTC,CASSLSGRENYGYTF
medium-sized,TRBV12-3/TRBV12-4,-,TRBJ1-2,TGTGCCAGCAGTTTATTTGTTGCTGGCTACACCTTC,CASSLFVAGYTF
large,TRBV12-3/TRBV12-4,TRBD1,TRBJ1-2,TGTGCCAGCAGTTTCGCGACAGGGGAGGGCTATGGCTACACCTTC,CASSFATGEGYGYTF
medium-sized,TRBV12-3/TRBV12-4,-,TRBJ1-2,TGTGCCAGCAGTGTCACGTATGGCTACACCTTC,CASSVTYGYTF
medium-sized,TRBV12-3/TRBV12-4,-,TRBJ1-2,TGTGCCAGCATTTCCGGGGCAGGATATTATGGCTACACCTTC,CASISGAGYYGYTF
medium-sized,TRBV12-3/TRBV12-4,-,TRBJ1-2,TGTGCCAGCAGTTTGTCGACACGCCCGGGTGGCTACACCTTC,CASSLSTRPGGYTF
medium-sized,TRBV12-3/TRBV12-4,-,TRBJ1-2,TGTGCCAGCAGTTTAGCCAGGGTAGGCTACACCTTC,CASSLARVGYTF
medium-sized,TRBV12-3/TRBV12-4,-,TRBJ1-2,TGTGCCAGCAGGCGCCTGACGGACAGAACTAACTATGGCTACACCTTC,CASRRLTDRTNYGYTF
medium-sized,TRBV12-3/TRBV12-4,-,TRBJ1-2,TGTGCCAGCACTCGGGGCCGGGGCTACACCTTC,CASTRGRGYTF
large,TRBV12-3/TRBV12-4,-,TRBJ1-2,TGTGCCAGCAGTCCGGGACCGATAGCTAACTATGGCTACACCTTC,CASSPGPIANYGYTF
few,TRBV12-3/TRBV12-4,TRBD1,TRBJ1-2,TGTGCCAGCAGTACGGACAGGGGCAGGAGCTACACCTTC,CASSTDRGRSYTF
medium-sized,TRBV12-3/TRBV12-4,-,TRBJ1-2,TGTGCCAGCAGTCTGAACCGGGGCTATGGCTACACCTTC,CASSLNRGYGYTF
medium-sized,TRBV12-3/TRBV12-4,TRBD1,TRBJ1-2,TGTGCCAGCAGTCTCCTGGGACAGGGGAACATCGAAGGCTACACCTTC,CASSLLGQGNIEGYTF
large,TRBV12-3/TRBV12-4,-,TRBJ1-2,TGTGCCAGCAGTTTAGTGCTGGGCATCTATGGCTACACCTTC,CASSLVLGIYGYTF
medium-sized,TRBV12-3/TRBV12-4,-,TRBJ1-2,TGTGCCAGCAGTTTAGATCTTGCAGGGAGAATAGCTGGCTACACCTTC,CASSLDLAGRIAGYTF
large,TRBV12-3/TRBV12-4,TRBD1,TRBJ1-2,TGTGCCAGCAGTGCCCGACAGGGTAACTATGGCTACACCTTC,CASSARQGNYGYTF
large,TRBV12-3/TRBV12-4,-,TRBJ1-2,TGTGCCAGCAGTTTGGATGACTATGGCTACACCTTC,CASSLDDYGYTF
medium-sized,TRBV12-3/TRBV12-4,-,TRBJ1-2,TGTGCCAGCAGTTTAGATACAGTTGGCTACACCTTC,CASSLDTVGYTF
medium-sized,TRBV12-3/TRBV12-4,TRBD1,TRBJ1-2,TGTGCCAGCAGTTTAGGACAGGGGCGCCCTAACTATGGCTACACCTTC,CASSLGQGRPNYGYTF
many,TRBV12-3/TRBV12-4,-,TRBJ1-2,TGTGCCACCACCCGTGGGGAGGGGACCTATGGCTACACCTTC,CATTRGEGTYGYTF
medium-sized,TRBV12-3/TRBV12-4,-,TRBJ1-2,TGTGCCAGCAGACAGGGTGGATATGAGGGCTACACCTTC,CASRQGGYEGYTF
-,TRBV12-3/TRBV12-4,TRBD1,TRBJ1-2,TGTGCCAGCAGTGGACAGGACAGGGCCGGGTATGGCTACACCTTC,CASSGQDRAGYGYTF
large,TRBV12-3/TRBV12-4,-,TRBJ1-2,TGTGCCAGCAGTCCACGGACGGATGGCTACACCTTC,CASSPRTDGYTF
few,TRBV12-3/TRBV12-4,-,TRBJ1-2,TGTGCCAGCAGCCGACTGGGTAGCGGCTACACCTTC,CASSRLGSGYTF